This T cell receptor beta chain was captured in a study of blood T cell repertoires in COVID-19. V lost 3 bases and J lost 4; bases outside the gene matches: 7. Germline CDR1 is LGHNA and CDR2 is YNFKEQ. The CDR3 sequence is 16 residues long. This clone came up once. Which cohort a participant joined came from the clinical history participants gave. Method: immunoSEQ multiplex PCR; TCRdb's copy keeps in-frame clones and lacks some. This repertoire shows under 200,000 clones, around 83% found once; its top ten account for 3.6%. This TCR came from a woman in her 50s in a cohort exposed to, infected with or recovered from COVID-19 (not recorded which). The source material was PBMCs or T cells enriched from blood (not recorded which). V gene TRBV4-2 combines with J gene TRBJ2-1; TRBD2 matches 9 bases. DNA for the CDR3: TGTGCCAGCAGCCACCGGCAGCGGGAGGTTTACAATGAGCAGTTCTTC. It yields the protein CASSHRQREVYNEQFF.